The clone carrying this T cell receptor beta chain was detected many times. Its target is not known. The authors amplified TCR beta CDR3 regions, and they did so from RNA transcripts for repertoire sequencing. First-round RT-PCR employed HTBI primers, with a second-round multiplex PCR after it. TCRdb re-called the multiplex PCR reads through MiXCR, storing one row per CDR3 protein. The table records over 150,000 distinct CDR3 sequences, approximately 40% of them present only once. The data derive from a study of Graves' ophthalmopathy and Graves' hyperthyroidism. Study results and limitations: The 13-signature model separated ophthalmopathy from stable hyperthyroidism at approximately 89% sensitivity and nearly 83% specificity.

Between the trimmed V and J ends, which lost 6 bases and 4 bases, there was a span of 13 bases. The CDR3 has 14 residues. The sample comprised peripheral blood. The rearrangement links TRBV12-3 or TRBV12-4 to TRBJ1-3; D is possibly TRBD1 (5 bases). The TCR sequence derives from a woman aged 40 to 50 with Graves' ophthalmopathy. The CDR3 DNA reads as TGTGCCAGCAGCTTCTCAGGGTTAGGAAACACCATATATTTT. This gives the protein CASSFSGLGNTIYF.